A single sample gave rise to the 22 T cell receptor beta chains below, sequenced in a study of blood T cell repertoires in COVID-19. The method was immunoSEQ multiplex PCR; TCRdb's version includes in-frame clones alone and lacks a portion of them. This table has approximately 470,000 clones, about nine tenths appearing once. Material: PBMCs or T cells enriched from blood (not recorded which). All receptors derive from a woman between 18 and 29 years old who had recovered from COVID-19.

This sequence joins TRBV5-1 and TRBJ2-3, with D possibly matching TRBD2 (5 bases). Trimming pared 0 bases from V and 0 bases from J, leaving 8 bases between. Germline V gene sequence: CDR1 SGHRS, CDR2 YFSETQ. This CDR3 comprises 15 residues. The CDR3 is CASSLERTSTDTQYF. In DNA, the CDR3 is TGCGCCAGCAGCTTGGAAAGGACTAGCACAGATACGCAGTATTTT.

The CDR3 loop is CASSQLGGGETQYF. CDR3 DNA: TGCGCCAGCAGCCAACTAGGGGGCGGAGAGACCCAGTACTTC. This rearrangement joins TRBV4-1 to TRBJ2-5; 7 bases are a match to TRBD1. The germline CDR1 and CDR2 sequences are MGHRA and YSYEKL. This CDR3 is built from 14 residues. Unmatched junction bases numbered 4, after V lost 2 bases and J lost 4 bases.

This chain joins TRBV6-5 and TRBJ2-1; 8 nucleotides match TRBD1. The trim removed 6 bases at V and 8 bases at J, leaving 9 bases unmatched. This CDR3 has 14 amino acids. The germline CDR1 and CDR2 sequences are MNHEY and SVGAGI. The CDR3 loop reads CASREQGAKDEQFF. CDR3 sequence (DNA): TGTGCCAGCAGAGAGCAGGGGGCGAAGGATGAGCAGTTCTTC.

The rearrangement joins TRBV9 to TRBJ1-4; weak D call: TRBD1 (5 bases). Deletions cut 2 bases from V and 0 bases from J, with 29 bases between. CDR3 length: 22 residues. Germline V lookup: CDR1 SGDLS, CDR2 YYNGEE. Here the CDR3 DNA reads TGTGCCAGCAGCGTTGGGGCGGTACCATTCCGAGAGACTTTAACAACTAATGAAAAACTGTTTTTT. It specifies CASSVGAVPFRETLTTNEKLFF.

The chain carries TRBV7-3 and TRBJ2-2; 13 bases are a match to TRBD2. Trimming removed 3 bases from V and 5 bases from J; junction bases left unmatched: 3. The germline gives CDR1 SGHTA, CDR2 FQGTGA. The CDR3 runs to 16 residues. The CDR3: CASSFPTSGGTGELFF. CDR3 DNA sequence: TGTGCCAGCAGCTTCCCGACTAGCGGGGGGACCGGGGAGCTGTTTTTT.

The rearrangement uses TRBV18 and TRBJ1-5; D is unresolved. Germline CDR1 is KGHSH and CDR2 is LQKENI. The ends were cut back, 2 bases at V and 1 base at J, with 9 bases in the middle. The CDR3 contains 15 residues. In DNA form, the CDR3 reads TGTGCCAGCTCACCAAGCATCGGGAGCAATCAGCCCCAGCATTTT. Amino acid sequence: CASSPSIGSNQPQHF.

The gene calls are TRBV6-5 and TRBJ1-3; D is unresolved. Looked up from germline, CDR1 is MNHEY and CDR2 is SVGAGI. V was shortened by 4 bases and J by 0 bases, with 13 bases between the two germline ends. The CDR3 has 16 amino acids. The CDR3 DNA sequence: TGTGCCAGCAGTTCGCTCAGGTCTTACTCTGGAAACACCATATATTTT. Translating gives CASSSLRSYSGNTIYF.

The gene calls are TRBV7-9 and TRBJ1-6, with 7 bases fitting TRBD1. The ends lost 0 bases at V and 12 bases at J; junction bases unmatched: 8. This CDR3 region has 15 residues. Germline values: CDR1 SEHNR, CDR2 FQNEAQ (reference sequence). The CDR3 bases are TGTGCCAGCAGCTTAGCCGGGACAGACCTTCGACCCCTCCACTTT. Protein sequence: CASSLAGTDLRPLHF.

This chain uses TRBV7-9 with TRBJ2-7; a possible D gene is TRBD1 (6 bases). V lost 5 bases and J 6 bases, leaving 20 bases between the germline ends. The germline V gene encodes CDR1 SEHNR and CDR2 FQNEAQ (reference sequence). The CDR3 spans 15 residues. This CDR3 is CASSPQGMGSSEQYF. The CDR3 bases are TGTGCCAGCAGCCCGCAGGGGATGGGGTCTAGCGAGCAGTACTTC. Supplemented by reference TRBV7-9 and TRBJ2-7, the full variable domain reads DTGVSQNPRHKITKRGQNVTFRCDPISEHNRLYWYRQTLGQGPEFLTYFQNEAQLEKSRLLSDRFSAERPKGSFSTLEIQRTEQGDSAMYLCASSPQGMGSSEQYFGPGTRLTVT.

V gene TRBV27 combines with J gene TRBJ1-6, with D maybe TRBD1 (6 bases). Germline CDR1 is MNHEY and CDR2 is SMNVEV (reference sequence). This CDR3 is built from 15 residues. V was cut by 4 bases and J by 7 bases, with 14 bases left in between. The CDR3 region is CASSSRQVPNSPLHF. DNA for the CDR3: TGTGCCAGCAGTTCGCGACAGGTGCCCAATTCACCCCTCCACTTT.

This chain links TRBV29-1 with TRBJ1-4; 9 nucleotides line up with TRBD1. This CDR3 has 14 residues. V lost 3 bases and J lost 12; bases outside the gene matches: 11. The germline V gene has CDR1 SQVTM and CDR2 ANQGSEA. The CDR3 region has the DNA TGCAGCGTTGATCTAGGGACAGGGATTTCCGAACTGTTTTTT. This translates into CSVDLGTGISELFF.

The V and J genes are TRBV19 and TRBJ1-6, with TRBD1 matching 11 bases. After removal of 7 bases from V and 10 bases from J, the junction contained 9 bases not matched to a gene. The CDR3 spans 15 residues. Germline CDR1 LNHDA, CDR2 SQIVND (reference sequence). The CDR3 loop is CASTMTGTGGSPLHF. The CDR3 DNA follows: TGTGCCAGTACTATGACCGGGACAGGGGGATCACCCCTCCACTTT.

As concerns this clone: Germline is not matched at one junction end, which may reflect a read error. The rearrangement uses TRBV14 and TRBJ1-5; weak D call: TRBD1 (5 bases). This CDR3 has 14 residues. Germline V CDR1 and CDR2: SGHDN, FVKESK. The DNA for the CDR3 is TGTGCCAGCAGCTACAAGGGGTCCTGTCCTTTAAGGAATTTT. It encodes CASSYKGSCPLRNF.

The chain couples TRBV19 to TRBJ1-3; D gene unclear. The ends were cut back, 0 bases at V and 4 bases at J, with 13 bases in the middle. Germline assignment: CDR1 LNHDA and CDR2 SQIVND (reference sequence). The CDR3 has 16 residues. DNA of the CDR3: TGTGCCAGTAGTATAGACCTCGGAGGGCCCGGAAACACCATATATTTT. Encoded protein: CASSIDLGGPGNTIYF.

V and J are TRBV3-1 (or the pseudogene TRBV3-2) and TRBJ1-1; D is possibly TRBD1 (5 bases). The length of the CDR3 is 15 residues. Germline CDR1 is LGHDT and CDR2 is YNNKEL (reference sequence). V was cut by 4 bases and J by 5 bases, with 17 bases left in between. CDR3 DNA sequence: TGTGCCAGCAGCCTAGGAGGGACGATTGTAACTGAAGCTTTCTTT. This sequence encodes CASSLGGTIVTEAFF.

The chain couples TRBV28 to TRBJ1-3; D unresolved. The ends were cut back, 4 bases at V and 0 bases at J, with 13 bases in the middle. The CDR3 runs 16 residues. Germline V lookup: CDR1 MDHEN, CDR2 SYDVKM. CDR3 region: CASSSLTFYSGNTIYF. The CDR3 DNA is TGTGCCAGCAGTTCCCTCACATTTTACTCTGGAAACACCATATATTTT.

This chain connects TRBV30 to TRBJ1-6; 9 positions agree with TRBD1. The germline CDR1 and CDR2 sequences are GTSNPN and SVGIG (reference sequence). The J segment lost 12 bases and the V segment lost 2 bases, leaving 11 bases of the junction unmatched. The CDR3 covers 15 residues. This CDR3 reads CAWSILGQGSLPLHF. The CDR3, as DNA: TGTGCCTGGAGTATACTGGGACAGGGTTCCTTACCCCTCCACTTT. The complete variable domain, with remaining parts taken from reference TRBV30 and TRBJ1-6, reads SQTIHQWPATLVQPVGSPLSLECTVEGTSNPNLYWYRQAAGRGLQLLFYSVGIGQISSEVPQNLSASRPQDRQFILSSKKLLLSDSGFYLCAWSILGQGSLPLHFGNGTRLTVT.

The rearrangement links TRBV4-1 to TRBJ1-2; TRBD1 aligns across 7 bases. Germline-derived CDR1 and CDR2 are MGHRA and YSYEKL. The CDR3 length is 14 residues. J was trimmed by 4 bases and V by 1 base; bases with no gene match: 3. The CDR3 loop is CASSQGDSFYGYTF. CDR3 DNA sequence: TGCGCCAGCAGCCAAGGGGACAGCTTCTATGGCTACACCTTC.

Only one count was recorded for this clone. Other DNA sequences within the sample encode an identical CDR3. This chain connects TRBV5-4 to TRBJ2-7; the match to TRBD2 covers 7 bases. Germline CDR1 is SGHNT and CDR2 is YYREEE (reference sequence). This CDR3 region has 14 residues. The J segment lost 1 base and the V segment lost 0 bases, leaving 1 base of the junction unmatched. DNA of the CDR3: TGTGCCAGCAGCTTGGCGGGGGGATCCTACGAGCAGTACTTC. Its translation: CASSLAGGSYEQYF.

CDR3 in DNA: TGTGCCTCGGCGGCTCAATCCTACGAGCAGTACTTC. Translation gives CASAAQSYEQYF. This chain connects TRBV30 to TRBJ2-7; D call uncertain. This CDR3 has 12 amino acids. V lost 7 bases to trimming and J lost 1 base, with 11 bases between them. In germline, CDR1 is GTSNPN, CDR2 SVGIG (reference sequence).

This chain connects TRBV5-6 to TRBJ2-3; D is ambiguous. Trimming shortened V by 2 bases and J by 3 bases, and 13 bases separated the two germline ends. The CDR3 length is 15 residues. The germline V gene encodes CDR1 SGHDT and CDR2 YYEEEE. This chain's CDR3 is CASSLSPRMTDTQYF. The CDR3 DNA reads TGTGCCAGCAGCTTAAGTCCCAGAATGACAGATACGCAGTATTTT.

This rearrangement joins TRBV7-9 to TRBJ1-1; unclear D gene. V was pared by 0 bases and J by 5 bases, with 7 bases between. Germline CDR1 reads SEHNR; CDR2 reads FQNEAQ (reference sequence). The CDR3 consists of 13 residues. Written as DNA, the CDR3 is TGTGCCAGCAGCTTAGCCCCGGGGACTGAAGCTTTCTTT. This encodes CASSLAPGTEAFF.